A single sample is the source of the 32 T cell receptor beta chains below, sequenced in a study of blood T cells in healthy people across ages. Alongside a J-beta primer mix, a sample-barcoded 5' primer served in a second PCR lasting 7 to 11 cycles. TCRdb re-called the 5' RACE reads with MiXCR, one entry per CDR3 protein. The repertoire holds roughly 1,700,000 distinct CDR3 sequences, with over 25% as singletons. The sample taken for sequencing was blood. These receptors came from a woman aged 25-40 years in good health.

This clonotype has more than one count but fewer than ten. The rearrangement joins TRBV12-3 or TRBV12-4 to TRBJ2-6, with D maybe TRBD1 (6 bases). Trimming stripped 1 base from V and 0 bases from J, with 10 bases between. The CDR3 consists of 17 residues. In DNA form, the CDR3 reads TGTGCCAGCAGTTTAGGGGACATCAGCTCTGGGGCCAACGTCCTGACTTTC. As protein: CASSLGDISSGANVLTF.

The chain uses TRBV21-1 and TRBJ1-5; the DNA was not used to check the table's D call, TRBD1. TRBV21-1 is recorded as a pseudogene. The CDR3 spans 16 residues. Written as DNA, the CDR3 is TGTGCCAGCAGCCCCAAATTGGGGGGACAGAATCAGCCCCAGCATTTT. Translating it yields CASSPKLGGQNQPQHF.

Regarding this clonotype: It may be a read error: a sequence one base away is much more abundant. The chain joins TRBV29-1 to TRBJ1-4; D might be TRBD1 (5 bases). CDR3 length equals 12 residues. Per the germline V gene, CDR1 is SQVTM and CDR2 is ANQGSEA. The CDR3 sequence is CSVTQDNEKRFF. The CDR3 nucleotides are TGCAGCGTTACACAGGATAATGAAAAACGGTTTTTT.

This clonotype was recorded at least ten times. The chain couples TRBV4-1 to TRBJ2-7; TRBD2 aligns across 16 bases. The CDR3 is 16 amino acids. V was pared by 0 bases and J by 7 bases, with 3 bases of the junction left unmatched. The germline CDR1 and CDR2 sequences are MGHRA and YSYEKL. In DNA, the CDR3 is TGCGCCAGCAGCCAAGACGGGACTAGCGGGAGGGGAGAGCAGTACTTC. It codes for CASSQDGTSGRGEQYF.

The sample holds many counts of this clonotype. The V call is TRBV6-1, the J call TRBJ2-7; 12 positions match TRBD2. CDR1 and CDR2 (germline): MNHNS, SASEGT. This CDR3 region has 15 residues. With 7 bases clipped from V and 3 bases from J, the junction kept 7 bases outside the gene matches. The CDR3 spells CASTSGTSGFYEQYF. DNA for the CDR3: TGTGCCAGCACCTCCGGGACTAGCGGGTTCTACGAGCAGTACTTC.

The chain uses TRBV5-1 and TRBJ1-1; no reliable D call. V lost 2 bases and J lost 1, with 9 bases in between. The CDR3 totals 14 residues. Germline CDR1 is SGHRS and CDR2 is YFSETQ. The CDR3 DNA is TGCGCCAGCAGCTTAAACATCGAGAACACTGAAGCTTTCTTT. This gives the protein CASSLNIENTEAFF. The full variable domain, in which reference TRBV5-1 and TRBJ1-1 provide the parts outside the CDR3, is KAGVTQTPRYLIKTRGQQVTLSCSPISGHRSVSWYQQTPGQGLQFLFEYFSETQRNKGNFPGRFSGRQFSNSRSEMNVSTLELGDSALYLCASSLNIENTEAFFGQGTRLTVV.

In regard to this clonotype: A much larger clonotype is one base distant, so this may be a read error. The rearrangement uses TRBV5-1 and TRBJ2-3, with 7 bases fitting TRBD2. CDR3 length: 14 residues. The germline CDR1 and CDR2 sequences are SGHRS and YFSETQ. V lost 7 bases, J lost 4 bases, and 9 bases stayed unmatched. The CDR3 region is CASGSGEGADTQYF. The CDR3 DNA sequence: TGCGCCAGCGGCTCGGGGGAGGGAGCAGATACGCAGTATTTT. The whole variable domain, filled in from reference TRBV5-1 and TRBJ2-3, reads KAGVTQTPRYLIKTRGQQVTLSCSPISGHRSVSWYQQTPGQGLQFLFEYFSETQRNKGNFPGRFSGRQFSNSRSEMNVSTLELGDSALYLCASGSGEGADTQYFGPGTRLTVL.

This clonotype was seen only a few times. This chain joins TRBV4-2 and TRBJ2-5, with unresolved D. This CDR3 contains 17 residues. The germline V gene has CDR1 LGHNA and CDR2 YNFKEQ. V was clipped by 0 bases and J by 0 bases, with 14 bases between them. The CDR3, as DNA: TGTGCCAGCAGCCAAGATCTTAGGGCAGCGTACCAAGAGACCCAGTACTTC. Its protein is CASSQDLRAAYQETQYF.

There are many counts of this clonotype. This sequence joins TRBV5-5 and TRBJ1-1, with 9 positions matching TRBD1. The CDR3 length is 15 residues. Trimming took 0 bases from V and 3 from J; bases not matched to a gene: 3. From germline, CDR1 is SGHKS and CDR2 YYEKEE (reference sequence). CDR3 nucleotides: TGTGCCAGCAGCTTGGGGGGACAGGGTTACACTGAAGCTTTCTTT. Its translation: CASSLGGQGYTEAFF.

This clonotype has a count of ten or more. The chain has TRBV29-1 and TRBJ2-5, with D perhaps matching TRBD2 (5 bases). The CDR3 sequence is 13 residues long. The V gene's germline CDR1 is SQVTM and CDR2 ANQGSEA. Trimming stripped 4 bases from V and 8 bases from J, with 17 bases between. The DNA of the CDR3 is TGCAGCGTTGCCCGAAGAGCGGCGAACACCCAGTACTTC. Amino acid sequence: CSVARRAANTQYF.

This chain joins TRBV5-5 and TRBJ2-3; D remains ambiguous. The CDR3 is 14 amino acids. The V end was cut by 7 bases, the J end by 1 base, with 13 bases between. Germline V lookup: CDR1 SGHKS, CDR2 YYEKEE (reference sequence). The CDR3, as DNA: TGTGCCAGCGCGTCCTGGGAAGGCACAGATACGCAGTATTTT. It codes for CASASWEGTDTQYF.

This clonotype occurred many times. In DNA form, the CDR3 reads TGCAGCGTCATGGTATACGAAAAACTGTTTTTT. It translates to CSVMVYEKLFF. The V and J genes are TRBV29-1 and TRBJ1-4; D ambiguous. Germline values: CDR1 SQVTM, CDR2 ANQGSEA. Deletions cut 6 bases from V and 8 bases from J, with 10 bases between. The length of the CDR3 is 11 residues.

The rearrangement joins TRBV3-1 to TRBJ1-2; D might be TRBD1 (5 bases). CDR3 size: 17 residues. Germline-derived CDR1 and CDR2 are LGHDT and YNNKEL (reference sequence). Trimming shortened V by 2 bases and J by 4 bases, and 20 bases separated the two germline ends. CDR3 in amino acids: CASSQNNRGSGGYGYTF. In DNA, the CDR3 is TGTGCCAGCAGCCAAAACAATCGGGGCTCGGGAGGCTATGGCTACACCTTC.

This clonotype has more than one count but fewer than ten. The genes are TRBV5-1 and TRBJ2-5, with TRBD2 matching over 10 bases. The V gene's germline CDR1 is SGHRS and CDR2 YFSETQ. The V segment lost 5 bases and the J segment 3 bases; nucleotides outside the gene matches: 7. The CDR3 sequence is 15 residues long. CDR3 residues: CASRFLAGEEETQYF. DNA for the CDR3: TGCGCCAGCAGATTTCTAGCGGGGGAAGAAGAGACCCAGTACTTC.

Points on this clonotype: One end of the junction varies from germline; a read error may be responsible. The CDR3 nucleotides read TGTGCCAGCAGAATTAGCGGGAGGGGTACAGATACGGAGTATTTT. This codes for CASRISGRGTDTEYF. The chain uses TRBV12-3 or TRBV12-4 and TRBJ2-3; 11 nucleotides match TRBD2. The CDR3 covers 15 residues.

The V and J genes are TRBV7-9 and TRBJ2-7; possible D gene TRBD2, 6 bases. V lost 5 bases and J lost 7, with 12 bases in between. CDR1 SEHNR and CDR2 FQNEAQ come from the germline V gene (reference sequence). CDR3 length equals 12 residues. The CDR3 here is CASSGYGLEQYF. In nucleotides, the CDR3 is TGTGCCAGCAGCGGGTACGGACTAGAGCAGTACTTC.

The chain joins TRBV20-1 to TRBJ1-5; no reliable D call. V lost 6 bases, J lost 0 bases, and 15 bases lay in between. Germline lookup yields CDR1 DFQATT and CDR2 SNEGSKA (reference sequence). The CDR3 is 15 residues long. This chain's CDR3 is CSAQYFGLSNQPQHF. In DNA, the CDR3 is TGCAGTGCCCAATATTTCGGGCTTAGCAATCAGCCCCAGCATTTT.

The chain is built from TRBV28 and TRBJ2-5; D is unclear. Trimming pared 3 bases from V and 11 bases from J, leaving 16 bases between. Germline V CDR1 and CDR2: MDHEN, SYDVKM. The CDR3 covers 13 residues. The CDR3: CASSFLRTYGQYF. The CDR3 DNA is TGTGCCAGCAGTTTTCTGAGAACCTACGGGCAGTACTTC.

A few counts support this clonotype. The chain combines TRBV4-1 with TRBJ1-2, with D possibly matching TRBD1 (5 bases). Germline values: CDR1 MGHRA, CDR2 YSYEKL. Trimming removed 1 base from V and 4 bases from J, with 13 bases in between. CDR3 size: 15 residues. CDR3 residues: CASSQGGGTFYGYTF. CDR3 sequence (DNA): TGCGCCAGCAGCCAAGGGGGCGGGACTTTCTATGGCTACACCTTC.

This clonotype was detected ten times or more. V usage is TRBV12-5 and J usage is TRBJ2-5; no firm D call. Germline loops: CDR1 LGHNT, CDR2 FRNRAP. Trimming took off 7 bases at V and 4 bases at J, with 10 bases between the two ends. This CDR3 has 12 amino acids. The CDR3 nucleotides read TGTGCTAGTGCGGCACCTCGAGAGACCCAGTACTTC. This sequence encodes CASAAPRETQYF.

This clonotype appeared a few times. The rearrangement links TRBV29-1 to TRBJ2-7; D unclear. The V gene lost 7 bases and the J gene lost 6 bases, with 19 bases spanning the gap. The CDR3 totals 13 residues. Looked up from germline, CDR1 is SQVTM and CDR2 is ANQGSEA. The CDR3 DNA reads as TGCAGCGCACTGGACGGAGCCCTCCTCGAGCAGTACTTC. As protein: CSALDGALLEQYF.

This clonotype was recorded once. V usage is TRBV20-1 and J usage is TRBJ1-5; D remains unclear. There are 15 residues in the CDR3. The V gene's germline CDR1 is DFQATT and CDR2 SNEGSKA (reference sequence). V was clipped by 0 bases and J by 6 bases, with 15 bases between them. The CDR3 spells CSAREIGGSGQPQHF. CDR3 coding DNA: TGCAGTGCTAGAGAAATAGGAGGGTCAGGTCAGCCCCAGCATTTT.

The rearrangement joins TRBV24-1 to TRBJ2-3; either TRBD1 or TRBD2 may fit D (5 bases each). Trimming shortened V by 4 bases and J by 6 bases, and 16 bases separated the two germline ends. The CDR3 runs 15 residues. The germline CDR1 and CDR2 sequences are KGHDR and SFDVKD. CDR3 region: CATSDRDGGRDTQYF. The CDR3 nucleotides read TGTGCCACCAGTGACCGGGACGGAGGTCGGGATACGCAGTATTTT.

This clonotype was counted many times. The rearrangement joins TRBV5-1 to TRBJ2-4; unclear D gene. Per the germline V gene, CDR1 is SGHRS and CDR2 is YFSETQ. V was pared by 2 bases and J by 0 bases, with 12 bases between. This CDR3 contains 16 residues. The CDR3 DNA reads TGCGCCAGCAGCTTAACGATCCCTCTAGCCAAAAACATTCAGTACTTC. Translation gives CASSLTIPLAKNIQYF.

The chain joins TRBV4-3 to TRBJ1-1; D is possibly TRBD1 (5 bases). With 1 base removed from V and 4 bases from J, the gap between germline ends came to 16 bases. In germline, CDR1 is LGHNA, CDR2 YSLEER. The CDR3 contains 16 residues. The CDR3 coding sequence is TGCGCCAGCAGCCAAGGGTCGGGGCGTTGGGGCACTGAAGCTTTCTTT. Amino acid sequence: CASSQGSGRWGTEAFF.

This clonotype has a handful of counts. The chain has TRBV18 and TRBJ2-1, with 13 bases fitting TRBD2. The V segment lost 3 bases and the J segment 8 bases; nucleotides outside the gene matches: 10. The germline CDR1 and CDR2 sequences are KGHSH and LQKENI. There are 17 residues in the CDR3. CDR3 protein: CASSPTSGGALGDEQFF. The CDR3 DNA reads as TGTGCCAGCTCACCTACTAGCGGGGGGGCCCTTGGGGATGAGCAGTTCTTC. Combining the CDR3 with reference TRBV18 and TRBJ2-1 gives the whole variable domain NAGVMQNPRHLVRRRGQEARLRCSPMKGHSHVYWYRQLPEEGLKFMVYLQKENIIDESGMPKERFSAEFPKEGPSILRIQQVVRGDSAAYFCASSPTSGGALGDEQFFGPGTRLTVL.

This clonotype was counted between two and nine times. The chain joins TRBV29-1 to TRBJ1-2; D possibly corresponds to TRBD1 (5 bases). CDR1 and CDR2 (germline): SQVTM, ANQGSEA. The CDR3 spans 13 residues. The V end lost 1 base, the J end lost 7 bases, and 13 bases lay between the germline ends. The CDR3 spells CSVEVRARSGYTF. The CDR3 bases are TGCAGCGTTGAAGTCAGGGCAAGGAGTGGCTACACCTTC.

This clonotype was detected a few times. V and J are TRBV7-9 and TRBJ2-1; D not resolved. The V end was cut by 3 bases, the J end by 9 bases, with 12 bases between. The CDR3 runs to 13 residues. Germline loops: CDR1 SEHNR, CDR2 FQNEAQ (reference sequence). CDR3 residues: CASSFRPPGEQFF. The CDR3 bases are TGTGCCAGCAGCTTTAGGCCCCCGGGTGAGCAGTTCTTC.

At least ten counts were recorded for this clonotype. This rearrangement joins TRBV6-1 to TRBJ1-6, with 7 bases matching TRBD1. This CDR3 has 17 residues. Losses at the gene ends were 6 bases for V and 1 base for J; bases not matched to a gene: 9. CDR1 is MNHNS, CDR2 SASEGT, per germline. This CDR3 is CASSPDRPSSYNSPLHF. For the CDR3, the DNA is TGTGCCAGCAGCCCGGACAGGCCGTCGTCCTATAATTCACCCCTCCACTTT.

The CDR3: CASGLAGNLYNEQFF. The DNA for the CDR3 is TGTGCCAGCGGTCTAGCGGGAAACTTGTACAATGAGCAGTTCTTC. The chain joins TRBV6-2 or TRBV6-3 to TRBJ2-1; 9 nucleotides line up with TRBD2. CDR3 length: 15 residues. V lost 8 bases to trimming and J lost 4 bases; unmatched junction nucleotides: 9. Germline assignment: CDR1 MNHEY and CDR2 SVGEGT.

This clonotype showed up many times. The chain couples TRBV29-1 to TRBJ2-5, with D perhaps matching TRBD2 (6 bases). In germline, CDR1 is SQVTM, CDR2 ANQGSEA. V lost 7 bases and J 2 bases, leaving 14 bases between the germline ends. CDR3 length: 13 amino acids. CDR3 nucleotide sequence: TGCAGCGCAAACCCCGGGACTCAAGAGACCCAGTACTTC. Encoded protein: CSANPGTQETQYF.

On this clonotype: A read error may produce the germline difference seen at one junction end. V gene TRBV12-3 or TRBV12-4 combines with J gene TRBJ2-7, with 8 bases matching TRBD2. There are 13 residues in the CDR3. For the CDR3, the DNA is TGTGCCAGCAGTTTGGGACTAGGAGGGCGGTTGGACTTC. It specifies CASSLGLGGRLDF.